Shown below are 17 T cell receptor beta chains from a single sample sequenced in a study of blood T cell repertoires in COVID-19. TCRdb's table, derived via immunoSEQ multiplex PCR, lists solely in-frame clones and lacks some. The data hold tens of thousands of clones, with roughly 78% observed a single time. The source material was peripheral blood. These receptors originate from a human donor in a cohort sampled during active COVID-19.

The CDR3 DNA reads as TGTGCCAGCAGTGTCGAGGGGGCAGGCGCTGGCTACACCTTC. Protein product: CASSVEGAGAGYTF. V gene TRBV2 combines with J gene TRBJ1-2, with 7 bases aligning to TRBD1. Germline V lookup: CDR1 SNHLY, CDR2 FYNNEI. J lost 7 bases, V lost 4 bases, and 9 bases had no gene match. This CDR3 contains 14 residues.

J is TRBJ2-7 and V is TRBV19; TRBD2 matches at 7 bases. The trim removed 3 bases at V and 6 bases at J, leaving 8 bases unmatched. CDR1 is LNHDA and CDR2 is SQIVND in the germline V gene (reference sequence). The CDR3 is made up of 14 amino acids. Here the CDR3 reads CASSMGGRAGEQYF. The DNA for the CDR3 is TGTGCCAGTAGTATGGGCGGGAGAGCGGGCGAGCAGTACTTC.

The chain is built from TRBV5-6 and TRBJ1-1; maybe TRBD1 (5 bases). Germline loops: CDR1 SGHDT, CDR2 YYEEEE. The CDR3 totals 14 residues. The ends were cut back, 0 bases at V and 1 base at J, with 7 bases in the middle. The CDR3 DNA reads TGTGCCAGCAGCTTGGTGCAGGGGAACACTGAAGCTTTCTTT. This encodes CASSLVQGNTEAFF.

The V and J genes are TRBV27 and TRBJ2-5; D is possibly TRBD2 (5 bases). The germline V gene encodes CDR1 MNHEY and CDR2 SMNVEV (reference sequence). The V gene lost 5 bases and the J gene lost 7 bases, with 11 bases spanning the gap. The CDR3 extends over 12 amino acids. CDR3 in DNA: TGTGCCAGCAGTGACACTAGTGGGACCCAGTACTTC. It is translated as CASSDTSGTQYF.

The CDR3 region is CASSSGQVGGQPQHF. DNA for the CDR3: TGTGCCAGCAGTTCGGGACAGGTTGGAGGTCAGCCCCAGCATTTT. The chain links TRBV28 to TRBJ1-5; 8 bases fit TRBD1. Looked up from germline, CDR1 is MDHEN and CDR2 is SYDVKM. J gave up 6 bases and V 4 bases, and 8 bases lay outside the gene matches. The CDR3 loop spans 15 amino acids. Based on the CDR3 plus reference TRBV28 and TRBJ1-5, the full variable domain is DVKVTQSSRYLVKRTGEKVFLECVQDMDHENMFWYRQDPGLGLRLIYFSYDVKMKEKGDIPEGYSVSREKKERFSLILESASTNQTSMYLCASSSGQVGGQPQHFGDGTRLSIL.

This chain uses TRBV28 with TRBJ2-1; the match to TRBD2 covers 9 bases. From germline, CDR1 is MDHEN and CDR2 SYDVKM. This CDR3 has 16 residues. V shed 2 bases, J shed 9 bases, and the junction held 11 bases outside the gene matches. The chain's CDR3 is CASSLSPTGTSSEQFF. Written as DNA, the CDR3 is TGTGCCAGCAGTTTAAGTCCTACCGGGACTAGCAGTGAGCAGTTCTTC.

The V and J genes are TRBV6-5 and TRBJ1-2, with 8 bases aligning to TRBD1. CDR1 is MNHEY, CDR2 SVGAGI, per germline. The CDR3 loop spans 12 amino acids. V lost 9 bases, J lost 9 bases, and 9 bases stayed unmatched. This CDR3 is CASKTGDLSYTF. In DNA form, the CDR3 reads TGTGCCAGTAAGACAGGGGACCTTAGCTACACCTTC.

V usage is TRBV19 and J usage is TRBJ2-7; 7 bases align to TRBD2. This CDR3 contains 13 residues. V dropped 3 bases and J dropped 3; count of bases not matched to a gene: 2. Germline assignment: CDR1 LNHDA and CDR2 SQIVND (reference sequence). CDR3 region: CASSMRESYEQYF. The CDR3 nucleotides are TGTGCCAGTAGTATGCGGGAGAGCTACGAGCAGTACTTC.

The CDR3 reads CASSLVAEGTDTQYF. CDR3 nucleotide sequence: TGCGCCAGCAGCTTGGTCGCGGAGGGGACAGATACGCAGTATTTT. The rearrangement joins TRBV5-1 to TRBJ2-3, with D perhaps matching TRBD2 (6 bases). Per the germline V gene, CDR1 is SGHRS and CDR2 is YFSETQ. Deletions cut 0 bases from V and 3 bases from J, with 11 bases between. The CDR3 length is 15 residues.

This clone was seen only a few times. CDR3 sequence reads: CASSYSLAGGAEQFF. The CDR3 DNA reads TGTGCCAGCAGTTACTCACTAGCGGGAGGAGCTGAGCAGTTCTTC. The chain is built from TRBV6-5 and TRBJ2-1; the match to TRBD2 covers 12 bases. V was pared by 0 bases and J by 9 bases, with 3 bases of the junction left unmatched. CDR3 size: 15 residues. In germline, CDR1 is MNHEY, CDR2 SVGAGI.

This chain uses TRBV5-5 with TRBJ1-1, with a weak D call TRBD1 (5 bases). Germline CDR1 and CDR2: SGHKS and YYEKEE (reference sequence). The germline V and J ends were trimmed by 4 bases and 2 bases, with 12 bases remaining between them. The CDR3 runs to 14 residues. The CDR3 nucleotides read TGTGCCAGCAGCAAGACAGCCGCAAACACTGAAGCTTTCTTT. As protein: CASSKTAANTEAFF.

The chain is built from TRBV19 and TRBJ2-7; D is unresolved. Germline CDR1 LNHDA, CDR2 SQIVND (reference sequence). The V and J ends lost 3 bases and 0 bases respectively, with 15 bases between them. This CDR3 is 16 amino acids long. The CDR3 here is CASSMETGVGSYEQYF. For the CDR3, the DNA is TGTGCCAGTAGTATGGAGACCGGTGTGGGCTCCTACGAGCAGTACTTC.

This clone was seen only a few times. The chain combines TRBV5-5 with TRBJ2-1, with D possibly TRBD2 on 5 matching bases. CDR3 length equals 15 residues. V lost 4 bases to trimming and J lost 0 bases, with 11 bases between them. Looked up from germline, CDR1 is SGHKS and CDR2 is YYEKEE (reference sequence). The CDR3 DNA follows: TGTGCCAGCAGCCCGAGGGATTACTCCTACAATGAGCAGTTCTTC. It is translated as CASSPRDYSYNEQFF.

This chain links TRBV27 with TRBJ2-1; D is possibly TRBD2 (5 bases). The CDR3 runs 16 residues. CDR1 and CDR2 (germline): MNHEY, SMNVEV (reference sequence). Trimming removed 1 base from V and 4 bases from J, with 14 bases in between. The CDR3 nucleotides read TGTGCCAGCAGTTTATTGGTGGGAGTGGGTTACAATGAGCAGTTCTTC. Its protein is CASSLLVGVGYNEQFF.

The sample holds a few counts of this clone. The CDR3 DNA reads TGCGCCAGCAGCCAAGAGATAGTCGGGGGGGTGGGCCCCTCTTACGAGCAGTACTTC. Translating gives CASSQEIVGGVGPSYEQYF. The chain links TRBV4-1 to TRBJ2-7, with 8 bases matching TRBD2. Germline V gene sequence: CDR1 MGHRA, CDR2 YSYEKL. V trimming: 0 bases; J trimming: 4 bases; junction bases outside the gene matches: 17. CDR3 length: 19 residues.

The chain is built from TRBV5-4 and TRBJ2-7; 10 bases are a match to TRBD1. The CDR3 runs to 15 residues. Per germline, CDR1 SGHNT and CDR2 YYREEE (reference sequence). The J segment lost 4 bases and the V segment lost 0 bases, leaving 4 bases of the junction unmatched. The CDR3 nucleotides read TGTGCCAGCAGCTTGGCCGGGACAGGGGTATACGAGCAGTACTTC. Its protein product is CASSLAGTGVYEQYF.

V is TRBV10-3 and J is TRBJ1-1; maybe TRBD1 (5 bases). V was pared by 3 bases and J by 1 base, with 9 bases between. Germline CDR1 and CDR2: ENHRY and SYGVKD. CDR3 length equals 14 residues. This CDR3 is CAISEGVQNTEAFF. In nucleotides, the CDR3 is TGTGCCATCAGTGAAGGGGTACAGAACACTGAAGCTTTCTTT.